This T cell receptor beta chain was documented in a study of T cells in Graves' hyperthyroidism and ophthalmopathy (dated by TCRdb to 2018 to 2020). Concerning the study at large: Peripheral blood was sampled at the time of initial diagnosis, prior to any treatment. An independent validation cohort of some 18 hyperthyroidism patients and 17 patients who later progressed to ophthalmopathy tested prospective prediction of ophthalmopathy. A discovery cohort of about 100 patients, approximately 45 with Graves' ophthalmopathy and 55 to 60 with stable Graves' hyperthyroidism, was used to find distinguishing TCR V-J signatures. Thyroid tissue and blood T-cell repertoires from about 6 Graves' hyperthyroidism patients were also compared in the study. The paper reports TCR Vbeta CDR3 sequencing of some 140 peripheral blood samples: 43 ophthalmopathy, about 75 hyperthyroidism and roughly 17 progressor patients. After blood sampling, hyperthyroidism patients were treated with methimazole at a starting dose of 30 mg daily, and ophthalmopathy patients were treated with high-dose intravenous methylprednisolone. For training and testing, the roughly 97 patients in the discovery cohort were randomly divided in a 7:3 ratio.

The germline V gene encodes CDR1 MDHEN and CDR2 SYDVKM. V is trimmed back by 7 bases and J by 3 bases, and the junction contains 8 bases that no gene match accounts for. The CDR3 holds 14 amino acids from the cysteine to the phenylalanine. Just CDR3 DNA is preserved here, 42 bases in frame from base 1. Ophthalmopathy patients had moderately to severely active disease, with a Clinical Activity Score of 3 or more, a NOSPECS grade of 4 or more, and a disease duration of less than 3 months. Patients with uncontrolled infections, other autoimmune diseases, pregnancy or lactation were excluded. Diagnoses were established on the basis of clinical symptoms, serum thyroxine and TRAb, thyroid ultrasound, and orbital computed tomography. PBMCs were separated from roughly 10 ml of fresh peripheral blood using Ficoll-Paque density gradient centrifugation. Trizol reagent was used to extract total RNA, and RNA quality was then checked on an Agilent 2100 Bioanalyzer.

Overall study outcomes, separate from this receptor: A model built on a 13 V-J signature distinguished ophthalmopathy from stable hyperthyroidism, reaching 85% to 90% sensitivity and about 81% specificity in cross-validation and 80%/75% in testing. Blood samples also contained most of the expanded thyroid clonotypes (frequency above 0.001), which suggests that blood repertoires may reflect thyroid immune responses. In validation, progression to ophthalmopathy was predicted by the model with nearly 71% sensitivity and nearly 75% specificity, a median of roughly 6 months before onset. Sample size was not statistically predetermined, and investigators were not blinded to group allocation.

TCR beta CDR3 regions were amplified from RNA transcripts. A first-round RT-PCR of the TCR CDR3 used the HTBI primer set with the Qiagen OneStep RT-PCR kit. The libraries were constructed in a second round of multiplex PCR and then size-selected and purified. Sequencing of the libraries was done on an Illumina HiSeq2000 using paired-end 100 bp reads. Concerning the study's data processing: SOAPnuke was used to process the raw data, removing reads that contained adapters or uncalled bases, had a mean Phred below 15, or lacked an exact match to the constant primer or identifier. COPE v1.2.5 was used to merge the high-quality paired reads, and each unique nucleotide sequence was defined as a clonotype. Clonotypes were aligned to IMGT TRBV, TRBD and TRBJ reference segments using MiTCR v1.1. The analysis included only V-J combinations with a frequency above 0.0001, which together covered 99% to 99.2% of the repertoires. The TCS score was defined as F50 (clonal expansion) divided by E x V (chaos), with BLOSUM62-based TCRdist calculated between CDR3 peptides within each V-J. Welch's t-statistics and random forest reduced approximately 520 V-J features to 10 to 15, which were used in a naive Bayes classifier (R e1071). TCRdb trimmed the raw reads at Q25, called clones with MiXCR and kept productive beta chains. Every CDR3 protein is listed once, alongside the most common genes and DNA of its rows. The V and J calls come from TCRdb's annotation, not from the publication. In all, the sample holds roughly 290,000 distinct CDR3 sequences, and about a sixth of those were seen once. Of the sample, approximately 60% falls within the top ten clones.

This clonotype was found many times. Its specific antigen is unknown. No clone much larger than this one lies a single base away; base qualities are absent. The TCR originated in a woman aged 55 to 70 with Graves' ophthalmopathy. The rearranged chain carries TRBV28 and TRBJ2-5; TRBD2 fits 7 bases in the junction. Sequenced: blood. The DNA is as follows: TGTGCCAGCACCCTGGGGGGGAGAGAAGAGACCCAGTACTTC. This codes for CASTLGGREETQYF.